One sample yielded the 24 T cell receptor beta chains listed below, sequenced in a study of T cell repertoires in cytomegalovirus infection. TCRdb processed the reads anew with MiXCR; each CDR3 protein has one entry. The sample holds 700,000 to 850,000 distinct CDR3 sequences, 30% to 35% seen once. For these TCRs, the target antigens are not known. The source was cultured CD8+ T cells from PBMCs, collected from culture after CMV antigen stimulation. These receptor sequences come from a human donor in good health (CMV status not recorded). Some clones in this sample may be carry-over from other donors' samples.

The J gene is TRBJ2-7, the V gene TRBV15; 11 bases are shared with TRBD2. Losses at the gene ends were 0 bases for V and 7 bases for J; bases not matched to a gene: 8. Per the germline V gene, CDR1 is LNHNV and CDR2 is YYDKDF (reference sequence). The CDR3 is made up of 16 amino acids. The CDR3 bases are TGTGCCACCAGCAGAGATCGTCGGACTAGCGGGTATGAGCAGTACGTC. Translating it yields CATSRDRRTSGYEQYV.

This clonotype has a count of ten or more. V is TRBV7-8 and J is TRBJ2-2; 7 nucleotides line up with TRBD1. The J segment lost 2 bases and the V segment lost 2 bases, leaving 14 bases of the junction unmatched. The CDR3 is made up of 19 amino acids. Germline CDR1 SGHVS, CDR2 FQNEAQ. The CDR3 DNA sequence: TGTGCCAGCAGCTTATTTTCCCGTCCCGACAGGGAAAACACCGGGGAGCTGTTTTTT. Residues: CASSLFSRPDRENTGELFF.

Written as DNA, the CDR3 is TGTGCCAGCAGTCCCTTAGGGACAGGGATCCACGAGCAGTACGTC. Amino acid sequence: CASSPLGTGIHEQYV. The rearrangement uses TRBV27 and TRBJ2-7, with TRBD1 identical over 9 bases. The germline V gene has CDR1 MNHEY and CDR2 SMNVEV (reference sequence). V was clipped by 5 bases and J by 5 bases; unmatched bases: 10. There are 15 residues in the CDR3.

This clonotype turned up a few times. The rearrangement uses TRBV20-1 and TRBJ2-2, with D hard to call. V lost 5 bases, J lost 1 base, and 11 bases lay in between. Germline loops: CDR1 DFQATT, CDR2 SNEGSKA (reference sequence). CDR3 length equals 14 residues. This chain's CDR3 is CSAEPLMNTGELFF. The CDR3 DNA sequence: TGCAGTGCTGAGCCTTTAATGAACACCGGGGAGCTGTTTTTT.

The chain combines TRBV6-8 with TRBJ2-2; 16 bases fit TRBD2. V was pared by 6 bases and J by 8 bases, with 15 bases of the junction left unmatched. Germline V gene lookup returns CDR1 MNHGY and CDR2 SAAAGT. The CDR3 sequence is 19 residues long. The chain's CDR3 is CASSPTGLAGGPAAGELFF. CDR3 coding DNA: TGTGCCAGCAGCCCTACGGGACTAGCGGGGGGGCCGGCCGCGGGGGAGCTGTTTTTT.

At least ten counts were recorded for this clonotype. V gene TRBV19 combines with J gene TRBJ2-2, with D possibly matching TRBD1 (5 bases). V was shortened by 2 bases and J by 2 bases, with 6 bases between the two germline ends. CDR1 is LNHDA, CDR2 SQIVND, per germline (reference sequence). CDR3 length: 14 amino acids. Here the CDR3 reads CASSIQGNTGELFF. The CDR3 DNA is TGTGCCAGTAGTATACAGGGTAACACCGGGGAGCTGTTTTTT. Complete variable domain (other parts from reference TRBV19 and TRBJ2-2): DGGITQSPKYLFRKEGQNVTLSCEQNLNHDAMYWYRQDPGQGLRLIYYSQIVNDFQKGDIAEGYSVSREKKESFPLTVTSAQKNPTAFYLCASSIQGNTGELFFGEGSRLTVL.

This clonotype has at least ten counts. The V gene is TRBV7-9, the J gene TRBJ1-5; D unclear. Germline V gene sequence: CDR1 SEHNR, CDR2 FQNEAQ (reference sequence). The V gene lost 4 bases and the J gene lost 10 bases, with 23 bases spanning the gap. The length of the CDR3 is 16 residues. CDR3 in amino acids: CASSSRTDGFSGPQHF. The DNA for the CDR3 is TGTGCCAGCAGCTCACGGACGGATGGGTTCTCCGGCCCCCAGCATTTT.

This clonotype was detected a few times. The J gene is TRBJ2-7, the V gene TRBV20-1; D remains unclear. Deletions cut 5 bases from V and 0 bases from J, with 11 bases between. The germline gives CDR1 DFQATT, CDR2 SNEGSKA (reference sequence). The CDR3 consists of 13 residues. The CDR3 nucleotides are TGCAGTGCTCCTTCCACCCGCTCCTACGAGCAGTACTTC. Its translation is CSAPSTRSYEQYF.

This clonotype was counted between two and nine times. In nucleotides, the CDR3 is TGTGCCAGCAGTTACACCGACACCGGGGAGCTGTTTTTT. It specifies CASSYTDTGELFF. V gene TRBV27 combines with J gene TRBJ2-2; D not resolved. The germline V and J ends were trimmed by 4 bases and 3 bases, with 6 bases remaining between them. The CDR3 extends over 13 amino acids. The germline CDR1 and CDR2 sequences are MNHEY and SMNVEV (reference sequence).

This clonotype occurred a few times. This chain uses TRBV20-1 with TRBJ2-1, with 11 bases aligning to TRBD1. The CDR3 has 16 residues. V shed 6 bases, J shed 1 base, and the junction held 8 bases outside the gene matches. Germline V CDR1 and CDR2: DFQATT, SNEGSKA (reference sequence). The CDR3 loop reads CSATDRGLGSYNEQFF. The CDR3 DNA reads TGCAGTGCAACGGACAGGGGGCTTGGTTCCTACAATGAGCAGTTCTTC.

The gene calls are TRBV20-1 and TRBJ2-7, with D tentatively TRBD1 (6 bases). Germline V gives CDR1 DFQATT, CDR2 SNEGSKA (reference sequence). CDR3 length: 13 amino acids. V lost 3 bases, J lost 0 bases, and 9 bases lay in between. The CDR3 loop reads CSARTGYSYEQYF. The CDR3 region has the DNA TGCAGTGCTAGGACAGGCTACTCCTACGAGCAGTACTTC.

This clonotype was recorded at least ten times. The gene calls are TRBV7-6 and TRBJ1-2; D is perhaps TRBD1 (6 bases). The CDR3 runs to 13 residues. CDR1 and CDR2 from the germline V gene are SGHVS and FNYEAQ. V lost 3 bases, J lost 3 bases, and 8 bases lay in between. For the CDR3, the DNA is TGTGCCAGCAGCTTTGGGGGCCACTATGGCTACACCTTC. Its translation: CASSFGGHYGYTF.

This clonotype was found once. The chain links TRBV7-9 to TRBJ2-2, with a weak D call TRBD2 (5 bases). V was trimmed by 2 bases and J by 4 bases, leaving 11 bases between them. The germline gives CDR1 SEHNR, CDR2 FQNEAQ (reference sequence). This CDR3 contains 15 residues. The CDR3: CASSLTRGSTGELFF. In nucleotides, the CDR3 is TGTGCCAGCAGCTTAACACGAGGGAGCACCGGGGAGCTGTTTTTT.

This clonotype was seen only a few times. The chain is built from TRBV7-6 and TRBJ2-1; 9 bases agree with TRBD2. J gave up 2 bases and V 3 bases, and 5 bases lay outside the gene matches. CDR3 length: 16 residues. Germline V gene data show CDR1 as SGHVS and CDR2 as FNYEAQ. Here the CDR3 reads CASSFGGGAPYNEQFF. The CDR3 DNA is TGTGCCAGCAGCTTTGGCGGGGGGGCCCCCTACAATGAGCAGTTCTTC.

This clonotype was counted only a few times. The rearrangement links TRBV19 to TRBJ2-6; no reliable D call. The CDR3 is made up of 15 amino acids. V lost 8 bases to trimming and J lost 1 base, with 12 bases between them. The germline V gene encodes CDR1 LNHDA and CDR2 SQIVND (reference sequence). This CDR3 reads CASQPLSSGANVLTF. In DNA form, the CDR3 reads TGTGCCAGTCAGCCATTATCGTCTGGGGCCAACGTCCTGACTTTC.

CDR3 amino acids: CSAGGRGEAFF. The CDR3 nucleotides read TGCAGTGCTGGTGGCAGGGGTGAAGCTTTCTTT. V and J are TRBV20-1 and TRBJ1-1; a possible D gene is TRBD1 (6 bases). V lost 5 bases and J 7 bases, leaving 11 bases between the germline ends. CDR1 is DFQATT, CDR2 SNEGSKA, per germline (reference sequence). CDR3 length: 11 amino acids.

The V call is TRBV28, the J call TRBJ1-1; TRBD1 aligns across 7 bases. Germline V gives CDR1 MDHEN, CDR2 SYDVKM. The CDR3 is made up of 17 amino acids. Trimming took 6 bases from V and 1 from J; bases not matched to a gene: 14. In nucleotides, the CDR3 is TGTGCCAGCAGCTGGGACAGCCTATACAAGCGGAACACTGAAGCTTTCTTT. This gives the protein CASSWDSLYKRNTEAFF.

This clonotype was picked up many times. DNA of the CDR3: TGTGCCAGCATCGTCCGAGGGGGGAATGAGCAGTTCTTC. Its protein is CASIVRGGNEQFF. The rearrangement links TRBV12-3 or TRBV12-4 to TRBJ2-1; D is perhaps TRBD1 or TRBD2 (6 bases each). V was cut by 7 bases and J by 7 bases, with 14 bases left in between. CDR3 length equals 13 residues.

Many counts were recorded for this clonotype. CDR3 DNA sequence: TGTGCCAGTTCCTCCGGACAGGGCCCCTACAATGAGCAGTTCTTC. Its protein is CASSSGQGPYNEQFF. The chain employs TRBV27 and TRBJ2-1, with 8 bases lining up with TRBD1. Per germline, CDR1 MNHEY and CDR2 SMNVEV (reference sequence). This CDR3 contains 15 residues. The V and J ends lost 9 bases and 2 bases, in that order; junction bases with no gene match: 9.

The chain employs TRBV27 and TRBJ2-2, with unresolved D. V was pared by 3 bases and J by 7 bases, with 12 bases between. Looked up from germline, CDR1 is MNHEY and CDR2 is SMNVEV (reference sequence). The CDR3 sequence is 14 residues long. CDR3 protein: CASSFGLWGGELFF. DNA of the CDR3: TGTGCCAGCAGTTTCGGGCTGTGGGGCGGGGAGCTGTTTTTT.

The chain has TRBV19 and TRBJ2-3; D is undetermined. Between the trimmed V and J ends, which lost 2 bases and 4 bases, there was a span of 4 bases. From germline, CDR1 is LNHDA and CDR2 SQIVND (reference sequence). There are 12 residues in the CDR3. DNA of the CDR3: TGTGCCAGTAGTATATATTCAGATACGCAGTATTTT. Translated, it gives CASSIYSDTQYF.

This clonotype appeared once. The chain uses TRBV7-6 and TRBJ2-5; no definite D call. The CDR3 consists of 15 residues. Germline V gives CDR1 SGHVS, CDR2 FNYEAQ. V gave up 2 bases and J gave up 0 bases, with 10 bases separating them. The CDR3, as DNA: TGTGCCAGCAGCTTAAGGGCCATACACCAAGAGACCCAGTACTTC. Amino acid sequence: CASSLRAIHQETQYF. The whole variable domain, remainder taken from reference TRBV7-6 and TRBJ2-5, is GAGVSQSPRYKVTKRGQDVALRCDPISGHVSLYWYRQALGQGPEFLTYFNYEAQQDKSGLPNDRFSAERPEGSISTLTIQRTEQRDSAMYRCASSLRAIHQETQYFGPGTRLLVL.

This clonotype has only a few counts. V is TRBV19 and J is TRBJ1-5; D remains ambiguous. Germline V gene lookup returns CDR1 LNHDA and CDR2 SQIVND (reference sequence). V was clipped by 3 bases and J by 6 bases, with 15 bases between them. The CDR3 loop spans 15 amino acids. CDR3 in DNA: TGTGCCAGTAGTATCAACCCGGACTCTGGTCAGCCCCAGCATTTT. Translated, it gives CASSINPDSGQPQHF.

The rearrangement joins TRBV7-6 to TRBJ2-1, with a tentative D call TRBD1 (5 bases). The CDR3 totals 17 residues. Trimming took 5 bases from V and 0 from J, leaving 17 bases between them. Germline loops: CDR1 SGHVS, CDR2 FNYEAQ. The CDR3 reads CASSNPHGDSSYNEQFF. In DNA form, the CDR3 reads TGTGCCAGCAGCAACCCACATGGCGACAGCTCCTACAATGAGCAGTTCTTC.